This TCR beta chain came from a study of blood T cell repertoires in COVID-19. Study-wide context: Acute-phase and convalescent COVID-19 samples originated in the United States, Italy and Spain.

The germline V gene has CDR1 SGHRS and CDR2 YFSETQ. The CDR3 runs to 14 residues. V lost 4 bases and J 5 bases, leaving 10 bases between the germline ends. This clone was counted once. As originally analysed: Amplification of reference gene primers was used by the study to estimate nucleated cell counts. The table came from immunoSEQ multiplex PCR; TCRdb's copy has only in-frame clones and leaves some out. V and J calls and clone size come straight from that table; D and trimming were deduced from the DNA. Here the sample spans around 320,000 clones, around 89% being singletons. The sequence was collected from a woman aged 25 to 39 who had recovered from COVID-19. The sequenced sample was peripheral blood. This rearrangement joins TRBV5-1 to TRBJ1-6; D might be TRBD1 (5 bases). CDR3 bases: TGCGCCAGCAGCCCCAGGGCCGATAATTCACCCCTCCACTTT. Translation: CASSPRADNSPLHF.